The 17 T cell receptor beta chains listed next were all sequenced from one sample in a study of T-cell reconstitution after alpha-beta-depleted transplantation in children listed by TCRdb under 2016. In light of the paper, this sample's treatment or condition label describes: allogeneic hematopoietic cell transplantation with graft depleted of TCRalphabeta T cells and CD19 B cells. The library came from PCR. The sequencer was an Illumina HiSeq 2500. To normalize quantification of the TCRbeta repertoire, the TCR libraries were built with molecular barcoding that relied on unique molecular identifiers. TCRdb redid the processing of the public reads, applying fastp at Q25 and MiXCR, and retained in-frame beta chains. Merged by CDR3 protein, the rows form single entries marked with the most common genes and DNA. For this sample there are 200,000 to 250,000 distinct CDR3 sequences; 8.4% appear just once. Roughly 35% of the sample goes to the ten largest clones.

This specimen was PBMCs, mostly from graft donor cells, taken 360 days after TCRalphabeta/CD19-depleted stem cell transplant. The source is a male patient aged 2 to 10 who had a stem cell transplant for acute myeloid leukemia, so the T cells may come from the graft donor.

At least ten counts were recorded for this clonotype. CDR3: CSASVGETQYF. DNA for the CDR3: TGCAGTGCTAGTGTCGGGGAGACCCAGTACTTC. The chain employs TRBV20-1 and TRBJ2-5; D uncertain. Germline lookup yields CDR1 DFQATT and CDR2 SNEGSKA (reference sequence). Between the trimmed V and J ends, which lost 3 bases and 5 bases, there was a span of 7 bases. This CDR3 is 11 amino acids long.

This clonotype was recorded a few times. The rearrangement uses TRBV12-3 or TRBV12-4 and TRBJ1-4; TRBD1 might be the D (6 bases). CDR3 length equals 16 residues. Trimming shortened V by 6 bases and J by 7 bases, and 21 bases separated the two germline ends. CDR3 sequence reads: CASSRMRQEKLEKLFF. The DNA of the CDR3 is TGTGCCAGCAGCCGGATGAGACAGGAGAAGCTTGAAAAACTGTTTTTT.

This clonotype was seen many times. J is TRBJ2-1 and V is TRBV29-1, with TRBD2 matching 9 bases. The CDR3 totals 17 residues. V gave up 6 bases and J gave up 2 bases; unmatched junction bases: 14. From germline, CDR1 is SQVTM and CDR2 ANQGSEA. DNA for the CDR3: TGCAGCGTCGAATCTAGCGGGAAAAACTCAGCCTACAATGAGCAGTTCTTC. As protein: CSVESSGKNSAYNEQFF.

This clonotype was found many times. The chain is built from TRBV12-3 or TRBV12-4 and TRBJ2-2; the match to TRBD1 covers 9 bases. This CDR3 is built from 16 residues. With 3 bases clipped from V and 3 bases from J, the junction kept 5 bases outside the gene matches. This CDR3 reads CASSFGTGIDTGELFF. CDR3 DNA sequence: TGTGCCAGCAGTTTTGGGACAGGGATCGACACCGGGGAGCTGTTTTTT.

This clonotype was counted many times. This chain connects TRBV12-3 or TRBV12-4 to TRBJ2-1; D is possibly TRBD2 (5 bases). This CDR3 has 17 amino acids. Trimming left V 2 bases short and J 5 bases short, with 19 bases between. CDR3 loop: CASSLSGVAAYHNEQFF. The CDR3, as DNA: TGTGCCAGCAGTTTAAGCGGCGTGGCAGCCTATCACAATGAGCAGTTCTTC.

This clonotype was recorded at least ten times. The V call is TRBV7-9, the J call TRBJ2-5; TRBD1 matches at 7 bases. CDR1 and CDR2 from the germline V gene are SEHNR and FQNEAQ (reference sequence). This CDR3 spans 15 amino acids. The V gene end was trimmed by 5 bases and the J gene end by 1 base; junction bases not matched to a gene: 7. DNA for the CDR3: TGTGCCAGCAGCACAAGACAGGGCCTCCAAGAGACCCAGTACTTC. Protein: CASSTRQGLQETQYF.

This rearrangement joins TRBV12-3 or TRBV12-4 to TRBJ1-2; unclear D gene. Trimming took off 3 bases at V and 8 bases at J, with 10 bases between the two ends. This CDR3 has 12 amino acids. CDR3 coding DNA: TGTGCCAGCAGTTTGAGGGTGTGGGGCTACACCTTC. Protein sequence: CASSLRVWGYTF.

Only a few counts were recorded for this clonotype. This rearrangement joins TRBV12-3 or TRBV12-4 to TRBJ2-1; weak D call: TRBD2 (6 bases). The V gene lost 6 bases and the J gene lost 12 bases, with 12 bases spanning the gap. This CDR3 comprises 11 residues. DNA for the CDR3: TGTGCCAGCAGCCCGGACTACCCGCAGTTCTTC. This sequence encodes CASSPDYPQFF.

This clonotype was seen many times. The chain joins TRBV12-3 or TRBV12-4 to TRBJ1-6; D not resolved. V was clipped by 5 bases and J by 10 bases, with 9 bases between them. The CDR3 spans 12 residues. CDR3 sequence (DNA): TGTGCCAGCAGTCCCCGCGGGTCACCCCTCCACTTT. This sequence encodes CASSPRGSPLHF.

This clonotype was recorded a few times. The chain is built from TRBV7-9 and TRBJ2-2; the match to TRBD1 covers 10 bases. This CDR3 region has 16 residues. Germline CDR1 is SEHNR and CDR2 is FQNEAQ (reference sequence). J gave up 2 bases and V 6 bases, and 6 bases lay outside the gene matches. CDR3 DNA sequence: TGTGCCAGCAGGCAGACAGGGGGCGCAAACACCGGGGAGCTGTTTTTT. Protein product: CASRQTGGANTGELFF.

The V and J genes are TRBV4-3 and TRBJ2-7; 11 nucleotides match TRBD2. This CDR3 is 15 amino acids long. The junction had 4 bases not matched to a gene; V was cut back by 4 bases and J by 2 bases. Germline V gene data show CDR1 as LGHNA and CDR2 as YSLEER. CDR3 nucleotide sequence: TGCGCCAGCAGCCTTAGACTAGCGGGACCCTACGAGCAGTACTTC. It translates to CASSLRLAGPYEQYF.

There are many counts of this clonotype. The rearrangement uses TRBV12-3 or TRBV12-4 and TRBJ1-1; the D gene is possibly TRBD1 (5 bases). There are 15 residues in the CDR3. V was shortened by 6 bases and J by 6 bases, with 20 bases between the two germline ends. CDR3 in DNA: TGTGCCAGCAGAGCTAGTTTGAGGGGCGGGGCTGAAGCTTTCTTT. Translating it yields CASRASLRGGAEAFF.

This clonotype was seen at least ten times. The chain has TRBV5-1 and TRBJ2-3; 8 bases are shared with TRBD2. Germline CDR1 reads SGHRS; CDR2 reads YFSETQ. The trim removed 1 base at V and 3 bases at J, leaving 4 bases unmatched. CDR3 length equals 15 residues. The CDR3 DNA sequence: TGCGCCAGCAGCTTGCCGGGACTAGTGACAGATACGCAGTATTTT. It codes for CASSLPGLVTDTQYF.

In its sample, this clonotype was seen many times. The CDR3 sequence is CASSPGLGQFF. The DNA of the CDR3 is TGTGCCAGCAGTCCAGGACTAGGGCAGTTCTTC. This chain joins TRBV12-3 or TRBV12-4 and TRBJ2-1; 7 nucleotides agree with TRBD2. V lost 5 bases to trimming and J lost 12 bases; unmatched junction nucleotides: 4. This CDR3 spans 11 amino acids.

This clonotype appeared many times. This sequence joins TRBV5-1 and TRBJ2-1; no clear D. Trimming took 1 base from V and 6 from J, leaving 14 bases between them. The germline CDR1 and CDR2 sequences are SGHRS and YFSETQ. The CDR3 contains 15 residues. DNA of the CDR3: TGCGCCAGCAGCTTGCAGAGCCAGATTTCCAATGAGCAGTTCTTC. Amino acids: CASSLQSQISNEQFF.

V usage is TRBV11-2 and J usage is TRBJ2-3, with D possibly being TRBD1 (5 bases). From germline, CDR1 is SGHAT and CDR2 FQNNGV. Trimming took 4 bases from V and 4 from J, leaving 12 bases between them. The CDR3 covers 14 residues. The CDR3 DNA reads TGTGCCAGCAGCTCTCAAGGGGCATCAGATACGCAGTATTTT. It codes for CASSSQGASDTQYF.

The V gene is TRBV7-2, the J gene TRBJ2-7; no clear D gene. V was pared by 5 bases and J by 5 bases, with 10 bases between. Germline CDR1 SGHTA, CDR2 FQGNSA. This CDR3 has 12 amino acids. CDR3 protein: CASSPQRNEQYF. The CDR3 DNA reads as TGTGCCAGCAGCCCTCAACGAAACGAGCAGTACTTC. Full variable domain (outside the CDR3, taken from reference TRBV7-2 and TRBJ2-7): GAGVSQSPSNKVTEKGKDVELRCDPISGHTALYWYRQSLGQGLEFLIYFQGNSAPDKSGLPSDRFSAERTGGSVSTLTIQRTQQEDSAVYLCASSPQRNEQYFGPGTRLTVT.